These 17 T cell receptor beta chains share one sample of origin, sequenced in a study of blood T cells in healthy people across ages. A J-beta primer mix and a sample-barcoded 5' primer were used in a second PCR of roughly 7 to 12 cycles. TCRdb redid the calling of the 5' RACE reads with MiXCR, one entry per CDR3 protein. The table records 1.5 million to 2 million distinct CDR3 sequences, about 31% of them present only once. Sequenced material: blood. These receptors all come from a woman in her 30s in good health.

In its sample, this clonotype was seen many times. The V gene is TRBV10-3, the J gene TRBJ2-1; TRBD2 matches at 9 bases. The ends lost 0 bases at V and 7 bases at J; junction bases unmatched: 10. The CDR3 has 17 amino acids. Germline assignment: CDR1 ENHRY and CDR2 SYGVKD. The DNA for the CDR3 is TGTGCCATCAGTGAGTCGGGTAGCGGGAGCGGTCGTAATGAGCAGTTCTTC. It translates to CAISESGSGSGRNEQFF.

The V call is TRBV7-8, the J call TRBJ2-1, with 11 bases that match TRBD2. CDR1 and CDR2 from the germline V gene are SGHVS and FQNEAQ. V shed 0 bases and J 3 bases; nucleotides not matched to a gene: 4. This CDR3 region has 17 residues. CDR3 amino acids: CASSLATSGNRYNEQFF. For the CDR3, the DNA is TGTGCCAGCAGCTTAGCGACTAGCGGGAACCGCTACAATGAGCAGTTCTTC.

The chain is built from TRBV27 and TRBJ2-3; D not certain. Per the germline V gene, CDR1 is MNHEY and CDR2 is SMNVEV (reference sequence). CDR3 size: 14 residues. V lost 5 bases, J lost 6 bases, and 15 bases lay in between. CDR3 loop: CASSQLSARDTQYF. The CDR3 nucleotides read TGTGCCAGCAGTCAGCTATCCGCGAGGGATACGCAGTATTTT.

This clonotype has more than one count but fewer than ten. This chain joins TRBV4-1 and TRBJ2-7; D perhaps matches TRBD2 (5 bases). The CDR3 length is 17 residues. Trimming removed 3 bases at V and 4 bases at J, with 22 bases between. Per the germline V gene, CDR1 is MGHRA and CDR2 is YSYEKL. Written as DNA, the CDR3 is TGCGCCAGCAGCCATTTCGTCGGAGGCTCCCCGGGGTACGAGCAGTACTTC. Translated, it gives CASSHFVGGSPGYEQYF.

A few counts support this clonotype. The CDR3 DNA follows: TGCAGTGCCGAGGGCAGGGGGAATTCACCCCTCCACTTT. Translated, it gives CSAEGRGNSPLHF. The chain couples TRBV20-1 to TRBJ1-6; TRBD1 matches at 7 bases. In germline, CDR1 is DFQATT, CDR2 SNEGSKA (reference sequence). This CDR3 is built from 13 residues. After removal of 6 bases from V and 7 bases from J, the junction contained 6 bases not matched to a gene.

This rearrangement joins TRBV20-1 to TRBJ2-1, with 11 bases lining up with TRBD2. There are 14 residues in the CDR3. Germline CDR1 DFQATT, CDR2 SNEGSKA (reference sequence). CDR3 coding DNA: TGCAGCGCGATCGCGACTAGCGGGACGGGTGAGCAGTTCTTC. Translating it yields CSAIATSGTGEQFF.

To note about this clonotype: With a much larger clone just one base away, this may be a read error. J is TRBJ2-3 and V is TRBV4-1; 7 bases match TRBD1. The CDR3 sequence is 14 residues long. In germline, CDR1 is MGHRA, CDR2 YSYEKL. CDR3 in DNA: TGCGCCAGCAGCCGCGACAGGGCGACAGATAGGCAGTATTTT. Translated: CASSRDRATDRQYF.

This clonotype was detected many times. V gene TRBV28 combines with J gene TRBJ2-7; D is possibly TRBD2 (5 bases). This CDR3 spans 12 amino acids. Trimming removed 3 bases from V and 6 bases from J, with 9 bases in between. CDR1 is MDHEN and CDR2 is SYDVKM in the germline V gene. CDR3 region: CASSFLGSEQYF. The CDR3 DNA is TGTGCCAGCAGTTTTTTAGGGAGCGAGCAGTACTTC.

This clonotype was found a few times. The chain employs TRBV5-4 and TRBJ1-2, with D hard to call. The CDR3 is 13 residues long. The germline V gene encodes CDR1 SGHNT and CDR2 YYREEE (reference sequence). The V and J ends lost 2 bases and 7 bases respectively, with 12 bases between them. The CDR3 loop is CASSFPTLVGYTF. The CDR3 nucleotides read TGTGCCAGCAGCTTCCCGACTCTGGTTGGCTACACCTTC.

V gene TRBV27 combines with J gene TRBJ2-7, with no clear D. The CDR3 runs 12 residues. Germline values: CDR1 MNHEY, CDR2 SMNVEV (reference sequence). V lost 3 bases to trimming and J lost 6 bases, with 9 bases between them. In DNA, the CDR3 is TGTGCCAGCAGTTTCTCCTCAGGCGAGCAGTACTTC. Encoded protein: CASSFSSGEQYF.

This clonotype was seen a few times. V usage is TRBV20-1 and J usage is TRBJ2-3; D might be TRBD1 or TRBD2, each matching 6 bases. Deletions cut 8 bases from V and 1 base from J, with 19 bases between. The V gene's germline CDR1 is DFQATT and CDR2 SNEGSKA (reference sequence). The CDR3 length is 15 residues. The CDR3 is CSPNPRGARTDTQYF. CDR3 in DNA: TGCAGTCCCAACCCAAGGGGGGCTCGCACAGATACGCAGTATTTT.

CDR3 loop: CASSSSGQGGYGYTF. The CDR3, as DNA: TGCGCCAGCAGCTCTTCGGGACAGGGTGGATATGGCTACACCTTC. This rearrangement joins TRBV5-1 to TRBJ1-2; 9 nucleotides line up with TRBD1. From germline, CDR1 is SGHRS and CDR2 YFSETQ. The CDR3 loop spans 15 amino acids. V was clipped by 3 bases and J by 5 bases; unmatched bases: 8.

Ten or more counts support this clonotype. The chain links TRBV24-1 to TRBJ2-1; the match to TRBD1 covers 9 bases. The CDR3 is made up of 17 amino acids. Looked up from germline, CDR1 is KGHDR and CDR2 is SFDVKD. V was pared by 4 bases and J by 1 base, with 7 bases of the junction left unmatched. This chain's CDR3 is CATSEGNRGRSYNEQFF. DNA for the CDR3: TGTGCCACCAGTGAGGGAAACAGGGGGCGATCCTACAATGAGCAGTTCTTC.

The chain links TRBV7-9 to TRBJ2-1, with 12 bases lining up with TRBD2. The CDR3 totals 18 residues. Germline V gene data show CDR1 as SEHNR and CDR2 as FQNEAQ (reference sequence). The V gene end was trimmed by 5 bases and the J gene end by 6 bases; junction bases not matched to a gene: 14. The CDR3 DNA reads TGTGCCAGCAGCCCCACGATTCTTAGACTAGCGGGAGCCAATGAGCAGTTCTTC. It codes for CASSPTILRLAGANEQFF.

The CDR3 region is CSARDQSGATKETQYF. The CDR3 DNA sequence: TGCAGTGCTAGAGATCAGTCCGGGGCCACGAAAGAGACCCAGTACTTC. The chain is built from TRBV20-1 and TRBJ2-5; D possibly uses TRBD1 or TRBD2 (5 bases each). Trimming pared 0 bases from V and 3 bases from J, leaving 17 bases between. This CDR3 contains 16 residues. Germline V gene lookup returns CDR1 DFQATT and CDR2 SNEGSKA (reference sequence).

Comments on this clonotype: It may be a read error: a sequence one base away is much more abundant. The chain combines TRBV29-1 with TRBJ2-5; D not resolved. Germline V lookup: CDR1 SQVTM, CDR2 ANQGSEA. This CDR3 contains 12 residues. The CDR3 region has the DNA TGCAGCGTTGACAGGAAGGAAGAGGCCCAGTACTTC. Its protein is CSVDRKEEAQYF.

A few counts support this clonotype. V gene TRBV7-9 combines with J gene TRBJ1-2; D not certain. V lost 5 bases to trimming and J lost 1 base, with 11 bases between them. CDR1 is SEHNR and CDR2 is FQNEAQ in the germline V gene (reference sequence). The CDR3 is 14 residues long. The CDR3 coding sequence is TGTGCCAGCAGCCCGGGCAGTGGTAACTATGGCTACACCTTC. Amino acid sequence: CASSPGSGNYGYTF.